Following are 16 T cell receptor beta chains from one sample sequenced in a study of T-cell reconstitution after alpha-beta-depleted transplantation in children. TCRbeta library construction was performed incorporating unique molecular identifiers. MiXCR, run by TCRdb on the PCR reads, gives a single entry per CDR3 protein. The sample consists of 250,000 to 300,000 distinct CDR3 sequences, about a tenth of them appearing once. This specimen consisted of PBMCs from the stem cell graft donor, obtained from the stem cell graft. The source is a human donor who donated a stem cell graft to a child with SCID.

This clonotype was found a few times. The chain joins TRBV20-1 to TRBJ2-3, with 9 bases aligning to TRBD2. J gave up 2 bases and V 4 bases, and 4 bases lay outside the gene matches. The CDR3 spans 14 residues. Germline V gene sequence: CDR1 DFQATT, CDR2 SNEGSKA (reference sequence). The CDR3 loop reads CSATSGVLTDTQYF. CDR3 coding DNA: TGCAGTGCTACTAGCGGGGTACTCACAGATACGCAGTATTTT.

This clonotype was detected only a few times. The chain has TRBV12-3 or TRBV12-4 and TRBJ2-3; D might be TRBD2 (5 bases). Trimming took off 2 bases at V and 2 bases at J, with 8 bases between the two ends. CDR3 length: 14 amino acids. CDR3 nucleotide sequence: TGTGCCAGCAGTTTAAGAGACTACACAGATACGCAGTATTTT. As protein: CASSLRDYTDTQYF.

V is TRBV20-1 and J is TRBJ2-5, with 7 bases fitting TRBD1. The J segment lost 2 bases and the V segment lost 5 bases, leaving 8 bases of the junction unmatched. The CDR3 consists of 14 residues. From germline, CDR1 is DFQATT and CDR2 SNEGSKA (reference sequence). CDR3 bases: TGCAGTGCTGTCCGGGACAGAGCACAAGAGACCCAGTACTTC. Amino acids: CSAVRDRAQETQYF.

This clonotype was seen only a few times. V and J are TRBV20-1 and TRBJ2-1, with D maybe TRBD2 (5 bases). Germline-derived CDR1 and CDR2 are DFQATT and SNEGSKA (reference sequence). Trimming pared 0 bases from V and 6 bases from J, leaving 15 bases between. The CDR3 is 15 residues long. The CDR3 is CSARDTRAAGNEQFF. Written as DNA, the CDR3 is TGCAGTGCTAGAGATACCCGGGCGGCGGGCAATGAGCAGTTCTTC.

The V gene is TRBV12-3 or TRBV12-4, the J gene TRBJ2-3; D tentatively reads TRBD1 or TRBD2 (6 bases each). This CDR3 has 16 amino acids. Trimming removed 0 bases at V and 2 bases at J, with 12 bases between. CDR3 protein: CASSLARGGPTDTQYF. CDR3 sequence (DNA): TGTGCCAGCAGTTTAGCAAGAGGGGGGCCCACAGATACGCAGTATTTT.

The rearrangement links TRBV27 to TRBJ1-2; TRBD1 might be the D (5 bases). The CDR3 covers 13 residues. Germline CDR1 MNHEY, CDR2 SMNVEV (reference sequence). V was cut by 3 bases and J by 4 bases, with 9 bases left in between. CDR3 in DNA: TGTGCCAGCAGTTTCTCCGGGGCCTATGGCTACACCTTC. This gives the protein CASSFSGAYGYTF.

This clonotype was counted ten times or more. The V and J genes are TRBV12-3 or TRBV12-4 and TRBJ2-7, with D perhaps TRBD1 (5 bases). This CDR3 has 13 residues. The V end was cut by 4 bases, the J end by 0 bases, with 7 bases between. CDR3 nucleotide sequence: TGTGCCAGCAGTTGGACACCCTCCTACGAGCAGTACTTC. It yields the protein CASSWTPSYEQYF.

This clonotype was seen a handful of times. The chain has TRBV6-1 and TRBJ1-1; a possible D gene is TRBD1 (5 bases). Germline assignment: CDR1 MNHNS and CDR2 SASEGT. The V and J ends lost 3 bases and 7 bases respectively, with 12 bases between them. The CDR3 has 13 amino acids. CDR3 loop: CASSDLRGNEAFF. CDR3 sequence (DNA): TGTGCCAGCAGTGATTTAAGGGGCAATGAAGCTTTCTTT.

The chain is built from TRBV7-6 and TRBJ2-7; no clear D. CDR1 is SGHVS and CDR2 is FNYEAQ in the germline V gene. V gave up 1 base and J gave up 2 bases, with 12 bases separating them. CDR3 length equals 15 residues. The CDR3 spells CASSLDSSSPYEQYF. CDR3 bases: TGTGCCAGCAGCTTAGATAGTTCGTCACCCTACGAGCAGTACTTC.

This clonotype was observed a handful of times. The chain uses TRBV5-1 and TRBJ2-7; 9 bases fit TRBD1. Trimming cost V 3 bases and J 2 bases; bases outside gene matches: 6. The CDR3 runs 15 residues. Per the germline V gene, CDR1 is SGHRS and CDR2 is YFSETQ. DNA for the CDR3: TGCGCCAGCAGCTGGACAGGGGACAGGGCCTACGAGCAGTACTTC. Encoded protein: CASSWTGDRAYEQYF. The full variable domain, its missing parts supplied by reference TRBV5-1 and TRBJ2-7, is KAGVTQTPRYLIKTRGQQVTLSCSPISGHRSVSWYQQTPGQGLQFLFEYFSETQRNKGNFPGRFSGRQFSNSRSEMNVSTLELGDSALYLCASSWTGDRAYEQYFGPGTRLTVT.

This clonotype was detected ten times or more. The V and J genes are TRBV14 and TRBJ1-1; possibly TRBD1 for D (6 bases). V was trimmed by 2 bases and J by 4 bases, leaving 11 bases between them. Germline CDR1 SGHDN, CDR2 FVKESK. CDR3 size: 14 residues. CDR3 bases: TGTGCCAGCAGCCAAAGCAGGGGAGGCACTGAAGCTTTCTTT. Amino acids: CASSQSRGGTEAFF.

In its sample, this clonotype was seen a few times. J is TRBJ2-3 and V is TRBV7-9, with 8 bases fitting TRBD2. This CDR3 has 14 residues. Germline V lookup: CDR1 SEHNR, CDR2 FQNEAQ (reference sequence). With V trimmed by 5 bases and J by 8 bases, 9 bases remained unmatched. The CDR3 bases are TGTGCCAGCAGCGGCGGGACTAGACGGTTTACGCAGTATTTT. Its translation: CASSGGTRRFTQYF.

This clonotype has more than one count but fewer than ten. The chain links TRBV29-1 to TRBJ2-7; no reliable D call. The CDR3 runs to 12 residues. CDR1 and CDR2 (germline): SQVTM, ANQGSEA. The V and J ends lost 5 bases and 4 bases respectively, with 12 bases between them. The CDR3 region has the DNA TGCAGCGTTAAGGGCCCTCTTTACGAGCAGTACTTC. Protein sequence: CSVKGPLYEQYF.

This clonotype was counted at least ten times. This rearrangement joins TRBV29-1 to TRBJ2-2; 7 positions match TRBD1. Losses at the gene ends were 7 bases for V and 2 bases for J; bases not matched to a gene: 7. Germline V gene sequence: CDR1 SQVTM, CDR2 ANQGSEA. The CDR3 length is 14 residues. The CDR3 loop is CSALGQANTGELFF. Here the CDR3 DNA reads TGCAGCGCCCTAGGACAGGCCAACACCGGGGAGCTGTTTTTT.

The chain joins TRBV4-1 to TRBJ1-1; weak D call: TRBD1 (6 bases). Deletions cut 7 bases from V and 6 bases from J, with 9 bases between. This CDR3 has 11 residues. The germline V gene encodes CDR1 MGHRA and CDR2 YSYEKL. The CDR3: CASIRGPEAFF. The CDR3 nucleotides read TGCGCCAGCATCAGGGGTCCTGAAGCTTTCTTT.

The chain recombines TRBV5-1 with TRBJ1-4; 7 nucleotides match TRBD1. CDR3 length: 16 amino acids. Unmatched junction bases numbered 14, after V lost 4 bases and J lost 8 bases. Per the germline V gene, CDR1 is SGHRS and CDR2 is YFSETQ. The CDR3 sequence: CASSAAPTGLKEKLFF. CDR3 DNA: TGCGCCAGCAGCGCCGCCCCGACAGGGCTAAAAGAAAAACTGTTTTTT.